These 5 T cell receptor beta chains were sequenced from one sample in a study of shared clonotypes between healthy human individuals. TCRdb's table, derived via immunoSEQ multiplex PCR, lists solely in-frame clones and lacks some. The sample has a few million clones; more than 80% are singletons. The sample consisted of naive CD4+ T cells sorted from blood. Subset here: CD45RA+ positively selected. The receptors originated from a man aged 18 to 35 in good health.

This clone was observed once. The chain couples TRBV2 to TRBJ2-2; the D gene could be TRBD1 or TRBD2 (5 bases each). The V and J ends lost 3 bases and 7 bases respectively, with 12 bases between them. The germline CDR1 and CDR2 sequences are SNHLY and FYNNEI. This CDR3 has 14 amino acids. The CDR3 nucleotides read TGTGCCAGCAGTGACAGGGAGTGGAGCGGGGAGCTGTTTTTT. It is translated as CASSDREWSGELFF.

This chain connects TRBV28 to TRBJ2-7; D gene ambiguous. Germline V gene data show CDR1 as MDHEN and CDR2 as SYDVKM. Trimming shortened V by 6 bases and J by 3 bases, and 9 bases separated the two germline ends. The CDR3 covers 12 residues. CDR3 amino acids: CASSQTYYEQYF. The CDR3 coding sequence is TGTGCCAGCAGCCAAACGTACTACGAGCAGTACTTC.

In DNA form, the CDR3 reads TGTGCCAGCAGTGAGGACCTCAACACCGGGGAGCTGTTTTTT. Translating gives CASSEDLNTGELFF. This chain joins TRBV2 and TRBJ2-2; D ambiguous. V lost 3 bases and J 2 bases, leaving 7 bases between the germline ends. CDR3 length: 14 amino acids. Looked up from germline, CDR1 is SNHLY and CDR2 is FYNNEI.

As to this clone: The same CDR3 is also encoded by other DNA sequences in this sample. The chain is built from TRBV5-1 and TRBJ2-5; D is tentatively TRBD1 or TRBD2 (6 bases each). The CDR3 totals 14 residues. V was clipped by 4 bases and J by 5 bases, with 15 bases between them. Per germline, CDR1 SGHRS and CDR2 YFSETQ. The CDR3 nucleotides are TGCGCCAGCAGCGGGGGCGGTAGCGGCGAGACCCAGTACTTC. This sequence encodes CASSGGGSGETQYF.

This clone was detected once. V gene TRBV18 combines with J gene TRBJ2-3, with TRBD2 matching 10 bases. The germline gives CDR1 KGHSH, CDR2 LQKENI. V shed 8 bases, J shed 1 base, and the junction held 6 bases outside the gene matches. The CDR3 covers 15 residues. The CDR3 DNA is TGTGCCAGCCGCTTAGCGGGGGGAGGCACAGATACGCAGTATTTT. Its translation is CASRLAGGGTDTQYF.